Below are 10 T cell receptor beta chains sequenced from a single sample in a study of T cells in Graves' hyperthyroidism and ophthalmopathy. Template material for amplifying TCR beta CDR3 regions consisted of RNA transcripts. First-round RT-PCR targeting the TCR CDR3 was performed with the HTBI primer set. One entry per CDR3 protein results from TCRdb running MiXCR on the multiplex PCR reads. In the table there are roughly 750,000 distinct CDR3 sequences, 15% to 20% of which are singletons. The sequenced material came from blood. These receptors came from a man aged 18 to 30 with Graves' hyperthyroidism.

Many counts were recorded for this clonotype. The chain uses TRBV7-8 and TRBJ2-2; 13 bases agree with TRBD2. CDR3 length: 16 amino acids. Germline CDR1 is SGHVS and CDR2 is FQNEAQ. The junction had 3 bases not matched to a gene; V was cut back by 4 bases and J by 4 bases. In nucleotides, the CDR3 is TGTGCCAGCAGCTACCGGACTAGCGGGAGCACCGGGGAGCTGTTTTTT. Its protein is CASSYRTSGSTGELFF.

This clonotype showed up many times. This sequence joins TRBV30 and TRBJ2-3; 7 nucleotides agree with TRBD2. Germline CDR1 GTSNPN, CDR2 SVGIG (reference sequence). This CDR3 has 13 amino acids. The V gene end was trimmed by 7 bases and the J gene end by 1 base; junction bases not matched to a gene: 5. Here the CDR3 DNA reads TGTGCCTTAACTAGCGCGGGCACAGATACGCAGTATTTT. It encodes CALTSAGTDTQYF.

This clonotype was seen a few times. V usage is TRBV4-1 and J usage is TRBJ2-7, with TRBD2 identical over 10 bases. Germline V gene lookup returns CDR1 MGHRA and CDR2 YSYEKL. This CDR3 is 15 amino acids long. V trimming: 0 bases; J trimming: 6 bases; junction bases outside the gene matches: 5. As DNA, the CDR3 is TGCGCCAGCAGCCAAGAGCTAGCGGGAGCGGGCGAGCAGTACTTC. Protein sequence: CASSQELAGAGEQYF.

The CDR3 reads CASSARQAVTDTQYF. The CDR3 DNA reads as TGCGCCAGCAGTGCTCGGCAGGCTGTCACAGATACGCAGTATTTT. The rearrangement links TRBV10-2 to TRBJ2-3; no clear D gene. This CDR3 has 15 residues. Germline V gene lookup returns CDR1 WSHSY and CDR2 SAAADI. V lost 4 bases, J lost 2 bases, and 13 bases lay in between.

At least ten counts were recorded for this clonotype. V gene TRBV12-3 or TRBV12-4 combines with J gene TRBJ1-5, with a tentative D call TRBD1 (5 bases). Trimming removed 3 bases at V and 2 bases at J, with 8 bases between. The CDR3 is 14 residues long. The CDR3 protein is CASSFQGGNQPQHF. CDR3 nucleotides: TGTGCCAGCAGTTTCCAGGGCGGCAATCAGCCCCAGCATTTT.

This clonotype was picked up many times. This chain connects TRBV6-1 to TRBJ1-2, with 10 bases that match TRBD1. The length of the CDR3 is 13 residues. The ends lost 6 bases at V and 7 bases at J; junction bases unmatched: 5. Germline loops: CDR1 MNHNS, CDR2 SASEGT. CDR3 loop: CASSPGTGVGYTF. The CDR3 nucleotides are TGTGCCAGCAGCCCCGGGACAGGGGTTGGCTACACCTTC.

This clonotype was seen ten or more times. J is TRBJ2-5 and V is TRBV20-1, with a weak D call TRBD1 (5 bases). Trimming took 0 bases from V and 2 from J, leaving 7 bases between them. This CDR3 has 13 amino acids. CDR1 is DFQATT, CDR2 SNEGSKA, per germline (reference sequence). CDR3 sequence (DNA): TGCAGTGCTAGAGAGACAGCTCAAGAGACCCAGTACTTC. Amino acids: CSARETAQETQYF.

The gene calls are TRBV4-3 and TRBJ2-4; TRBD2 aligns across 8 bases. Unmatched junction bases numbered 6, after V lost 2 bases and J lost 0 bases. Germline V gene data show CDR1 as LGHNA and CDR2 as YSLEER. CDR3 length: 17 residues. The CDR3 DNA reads TGCGCCAGCAGCCAAACCGTACTAGCGGTAGCCAAAAACATTCAGTACTTC. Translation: CASSQTVLAVAKNIQYF.

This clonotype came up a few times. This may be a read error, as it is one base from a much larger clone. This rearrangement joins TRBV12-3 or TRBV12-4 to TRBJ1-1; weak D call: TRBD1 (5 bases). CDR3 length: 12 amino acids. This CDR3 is CANSPEGVEAFF. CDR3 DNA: TGTGCCAACAGTCCAGAAGGGGTGGAAGCTTTCTTT.

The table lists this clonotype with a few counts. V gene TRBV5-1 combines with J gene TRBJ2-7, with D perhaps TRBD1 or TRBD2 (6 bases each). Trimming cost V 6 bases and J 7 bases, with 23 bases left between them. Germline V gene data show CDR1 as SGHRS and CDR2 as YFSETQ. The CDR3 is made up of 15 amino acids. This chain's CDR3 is CASTPGAGASGEQYF. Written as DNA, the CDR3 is TGCGCCAGCACCCCGGGGGCAGGGGCCTCGGGGGAGCAGTACTTC.